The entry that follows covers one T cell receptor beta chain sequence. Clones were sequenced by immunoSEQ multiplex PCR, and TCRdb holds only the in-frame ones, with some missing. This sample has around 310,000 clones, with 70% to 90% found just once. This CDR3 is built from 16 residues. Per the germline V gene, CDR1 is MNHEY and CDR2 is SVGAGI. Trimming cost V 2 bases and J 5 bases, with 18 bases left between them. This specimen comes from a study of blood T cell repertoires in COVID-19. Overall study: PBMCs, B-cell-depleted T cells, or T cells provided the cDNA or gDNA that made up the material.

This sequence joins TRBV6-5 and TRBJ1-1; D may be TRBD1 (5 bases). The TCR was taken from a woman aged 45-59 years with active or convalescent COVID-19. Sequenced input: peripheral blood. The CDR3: CASSYTYVQGLTEAFF. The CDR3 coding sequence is TGTGCCAGCAGTTACACTTACGTGCAGGGTCTGACTGAAGCTTTCTTT.